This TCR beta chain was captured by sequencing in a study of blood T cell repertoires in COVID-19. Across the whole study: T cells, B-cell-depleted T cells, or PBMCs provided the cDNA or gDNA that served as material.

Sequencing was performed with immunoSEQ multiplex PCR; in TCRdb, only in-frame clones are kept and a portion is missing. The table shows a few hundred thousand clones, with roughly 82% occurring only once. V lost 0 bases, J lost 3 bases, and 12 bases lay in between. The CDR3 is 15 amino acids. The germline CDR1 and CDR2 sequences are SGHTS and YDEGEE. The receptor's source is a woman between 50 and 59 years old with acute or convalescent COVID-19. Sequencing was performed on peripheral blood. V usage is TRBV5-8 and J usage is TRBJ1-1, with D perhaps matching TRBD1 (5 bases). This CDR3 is CASSLDIIGDTEAFF. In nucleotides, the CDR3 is TGTGCCAGCAGCTTGGACATCATAGGGGACACTGAAGCTTTCTTT.